The entry that follows covers one T cell receptor beta chain sequence. Its specificity is not known. Clones were read by immunoSEQ multiplex PCR, and TCRdb kept only the in-frame ones, dropping some. The top ten hold more than 14% of the sample, which has fewer than 120,000 clones, roughly 89% seen once. This CDR3 has 14 amino acids. Germline-derived CDR1 and CDR2 are SGHTA and FQGNSA. V lost 5 bases, J lost 3 bases, and 11 bases lay in between. The data were taken from a study of T cell responses to AZD1222 COVID-19 vaccine. General study results and limits: Clonal diversity may have been underestimated in mostly white British donors. Only 5 to 7 AZD1222 recipients tested seropositive at baseline. Unmutated variant regions reportedly attract nearly half of all spike-specific TCRs.

Investigators merged groups given second doses at roughly 4 or roughly 12 weeks. The rearrangement links TRBV7-2 to TRBJ2-1, with D unresolved. This specimen consisted of peripheral blood, obtained 28 days after the second AZD1222 dose. This TCR was sampled from an adult who received the AZD1222 COVID-19 vaccine. The CDR3 loop is CASSLTRIYNEQFF. CDR3 in DNA: TGTGCCAGCAGCCTCACGCGCATCTACAATGAGCAGTTCTTC.